This paragraph reports one T cell receptor (beta chain). The antigen remains undetermined. Trimming took 2 bases from V and 7 from J, leaving 12 bases between them. The CDR3 runs 13 residues. Germline V lookup: CDR1 SEHNR, CDR2 FQNEAQ (reference sequence). This PCR relied on a set of 60 Vbeta primers and 13 Jbeta primers. TCRdb's copy holds only in-frame clones and misses some; the assay was immunoSEQ multiplex PCR. This sample yields about 140,000 clones, of which approximately 67% are seen a single time; approximately 6.5% belongs to the top ten. This entry is derived from a study of cytomegalovirus exposure and HLA in healthy donors. The study, taken as a whole, reports: Cytomegalovirus association was assigned to some 160 TCR beta chains.

What was sequenced was PBMCs. This chain uses TRBV7-9 with TRBJ2-7, with TRBD2 as a possible D gene (5 bases). The receptor's source is a woman aged 60-75 years in good health and CMV-seronegative. The CDR3 loop is CASSLSARGEQYF. The CDR3 bases are TGTGCCAGCAGCTTATCTGCACGCGGGGAGCAGTACTTC.